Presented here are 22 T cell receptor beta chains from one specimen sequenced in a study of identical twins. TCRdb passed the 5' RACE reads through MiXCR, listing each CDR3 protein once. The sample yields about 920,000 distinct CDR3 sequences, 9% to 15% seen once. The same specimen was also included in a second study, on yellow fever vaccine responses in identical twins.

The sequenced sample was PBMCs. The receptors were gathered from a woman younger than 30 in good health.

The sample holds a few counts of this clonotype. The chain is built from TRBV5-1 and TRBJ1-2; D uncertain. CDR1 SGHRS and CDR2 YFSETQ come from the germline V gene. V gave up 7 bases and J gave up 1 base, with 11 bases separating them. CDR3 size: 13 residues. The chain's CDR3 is CASSTWDNYGYTF. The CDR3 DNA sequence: TGCGCCAGCTCAACCTGGGATAACTATGGCTACACCTTC.

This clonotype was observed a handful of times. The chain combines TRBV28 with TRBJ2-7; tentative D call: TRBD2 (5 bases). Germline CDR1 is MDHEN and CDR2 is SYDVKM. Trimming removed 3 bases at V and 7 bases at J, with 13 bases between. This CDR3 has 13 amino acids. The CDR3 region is CASSLPSPGEQYF. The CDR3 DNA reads TGTGCCAGCAGTTTGCCTTCGCCGGGGGAGCAGTACTTC.

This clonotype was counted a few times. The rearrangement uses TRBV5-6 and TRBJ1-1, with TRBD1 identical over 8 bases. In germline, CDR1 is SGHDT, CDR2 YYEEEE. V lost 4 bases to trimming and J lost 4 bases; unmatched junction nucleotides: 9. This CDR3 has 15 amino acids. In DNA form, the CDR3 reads TGTGCCAGCAGCCTCAACAGGGGGTTCCGCACTGAAGCTTTCTTT. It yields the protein CASSLNRGFRTEAFF.

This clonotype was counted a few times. CDR3 residues: CAIAGGSGSPLHF. CDR3 DNA sequence: TGTGCCATCGCCGGGGGGTCGGGGTCACCCCTCCACTTT. This chain connects TRBV10-3 to TRBJ1-6; a possible D gene is TRBD1 (5 bases). Germline lookup yields CDR1 ENHRY and CDR2 SYGVKD. The CDR3 spans 13 residues. V lost 8 bases and J 10 bases, leaving 15 bases between the germline ends.

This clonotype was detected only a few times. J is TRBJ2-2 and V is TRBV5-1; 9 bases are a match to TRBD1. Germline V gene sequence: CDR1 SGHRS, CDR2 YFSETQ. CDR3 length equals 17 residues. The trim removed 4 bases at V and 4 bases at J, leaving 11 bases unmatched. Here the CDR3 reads CASSRRTGEYGTGELFF. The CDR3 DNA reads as TGCGCCAGCAGCCGGAGGACAGGGGAATATGGCACCGGGGAGCTGTTTTTT.

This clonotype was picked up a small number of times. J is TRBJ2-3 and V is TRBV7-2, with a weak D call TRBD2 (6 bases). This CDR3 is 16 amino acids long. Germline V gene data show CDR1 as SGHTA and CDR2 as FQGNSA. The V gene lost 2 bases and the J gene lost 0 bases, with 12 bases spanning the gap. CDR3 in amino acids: CASSLNRGGSTDTQYF. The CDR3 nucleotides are TGTGCCAGCAGCTTAAATCGGGGAGGTAGCACAGATACGCAGTATTTT.

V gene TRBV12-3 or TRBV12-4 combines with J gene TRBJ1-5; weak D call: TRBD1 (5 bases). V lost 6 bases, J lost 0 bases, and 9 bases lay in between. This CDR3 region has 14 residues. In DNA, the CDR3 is TGTGCCAGCAGGACACAGGATAGCAATCAGCCCCAGCATTTT. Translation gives CASRTQDSNQPQHF.

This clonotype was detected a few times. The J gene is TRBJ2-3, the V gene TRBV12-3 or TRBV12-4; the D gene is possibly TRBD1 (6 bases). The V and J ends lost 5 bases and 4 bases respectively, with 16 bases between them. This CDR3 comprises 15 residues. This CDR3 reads CASSPLQGAADTQYF. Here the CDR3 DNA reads TGTGCCAGCAGTCCCCTACAGGGCGCCGCAGATACGCAGTATTTT.

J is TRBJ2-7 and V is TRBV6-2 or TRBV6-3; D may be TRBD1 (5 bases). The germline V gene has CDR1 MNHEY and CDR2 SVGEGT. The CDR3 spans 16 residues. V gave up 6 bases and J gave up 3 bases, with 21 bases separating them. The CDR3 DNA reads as TGTGCCAGCAGAGCCCTTGAGGTAGGGGCTTACTACGAGCAGTACTTC. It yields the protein CASRALEVGAYYEQYF.

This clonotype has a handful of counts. CDR3 loop: CASSLAGLPPLNEQFF. DNA for the CDR3: TGTGCCAGCAGCTTAGCGGGACTCCCACCGTTAAATGAGCAGTTCTTC. This chain uses TRBV11-1 with TRBJ2-1, with a possible D match to TRBD2 (6 bases). Trimming removed 0 bases from V and 7 bases from J, with 16 bases in between. The germline V gene encodes CDR1 SGHAT and CDR2 FQDESV (reference sequence). The CDR3 totals 16 residues.

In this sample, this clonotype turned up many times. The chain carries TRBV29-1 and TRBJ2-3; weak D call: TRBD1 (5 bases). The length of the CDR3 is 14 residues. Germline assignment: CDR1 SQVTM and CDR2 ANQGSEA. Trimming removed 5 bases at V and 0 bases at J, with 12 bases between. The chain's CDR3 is CSVFDRTSTDTQYF. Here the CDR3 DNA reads TGCAGCGTTTTTGACAGAACTAGCACAGATACGCAGTATTTT.

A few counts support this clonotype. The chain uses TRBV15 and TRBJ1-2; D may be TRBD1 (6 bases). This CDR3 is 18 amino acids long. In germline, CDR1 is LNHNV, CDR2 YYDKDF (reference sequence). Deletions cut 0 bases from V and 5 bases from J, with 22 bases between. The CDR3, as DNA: TGTGCCACCAGCAGAGATCTCCAGGACAGCCCATACTGGTATGGCTACACCTTC. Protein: CATSRDLQDSPYWYGYTF. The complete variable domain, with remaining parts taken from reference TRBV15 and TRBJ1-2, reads DAMVIQNPRYQVTQFGKPVTLSCSQTLNHNVMYWYQQKSSQAPKLLFHYYDKDFNNEADTPDNFQSRRPNTSFCFLDIRSPGLGDTAMYLCATSRDLQDSPYWYGYTFGSGTRLTVV.

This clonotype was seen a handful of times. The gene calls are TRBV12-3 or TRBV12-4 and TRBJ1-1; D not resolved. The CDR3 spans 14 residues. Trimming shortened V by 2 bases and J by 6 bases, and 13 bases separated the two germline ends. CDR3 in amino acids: CASSLRQVSAEAFF. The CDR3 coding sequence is TGTGCCAGCAGTTTACGGCAGGTCTCGGCTGAAGCTTTCTTT.

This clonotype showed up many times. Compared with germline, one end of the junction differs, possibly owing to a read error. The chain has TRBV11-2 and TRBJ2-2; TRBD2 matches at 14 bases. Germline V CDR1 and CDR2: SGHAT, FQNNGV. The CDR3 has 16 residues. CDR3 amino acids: CASSSGLAGGTGELFF. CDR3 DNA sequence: TGCGCCAGCAGCTCCGGACTAGCGGGAGGCACCGGGGAGCTGTTTTTT.

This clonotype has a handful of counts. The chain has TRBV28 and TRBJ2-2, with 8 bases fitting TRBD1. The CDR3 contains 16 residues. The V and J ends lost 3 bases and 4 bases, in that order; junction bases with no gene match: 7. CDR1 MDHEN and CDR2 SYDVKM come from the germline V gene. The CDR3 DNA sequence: TGTGCCAGCAGTTTCCGATCAGGGGGCATCACCGGGGAGCTGTTTTTT. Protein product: CASSFRSGGITGELFF.

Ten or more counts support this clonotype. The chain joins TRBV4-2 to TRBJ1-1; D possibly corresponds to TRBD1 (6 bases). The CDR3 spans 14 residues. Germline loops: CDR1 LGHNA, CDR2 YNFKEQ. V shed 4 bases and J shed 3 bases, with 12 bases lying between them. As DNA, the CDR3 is TGTGCCAGCAGCCCGGGGACATCTCACACTGAAGCTTTCTTT. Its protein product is CASSPGTSHTEAFF.

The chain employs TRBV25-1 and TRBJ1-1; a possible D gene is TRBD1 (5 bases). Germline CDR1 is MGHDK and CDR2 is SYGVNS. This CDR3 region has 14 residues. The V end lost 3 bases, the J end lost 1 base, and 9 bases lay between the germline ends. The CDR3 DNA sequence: TGTGCCAGCAGTGATGGGGGAGGGAACACTGAAGCTTTCTTT. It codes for CASSDGGGNTEAFF.

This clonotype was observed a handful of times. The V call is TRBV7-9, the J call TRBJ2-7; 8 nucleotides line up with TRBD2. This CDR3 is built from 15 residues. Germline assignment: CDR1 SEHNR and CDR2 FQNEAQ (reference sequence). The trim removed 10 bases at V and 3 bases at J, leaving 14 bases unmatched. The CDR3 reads CATTMVAGPFYEQYF. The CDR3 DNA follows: TGTGCCACCACAATGGTAGCGGGACCATTCTACGAGCAGTACTTC.

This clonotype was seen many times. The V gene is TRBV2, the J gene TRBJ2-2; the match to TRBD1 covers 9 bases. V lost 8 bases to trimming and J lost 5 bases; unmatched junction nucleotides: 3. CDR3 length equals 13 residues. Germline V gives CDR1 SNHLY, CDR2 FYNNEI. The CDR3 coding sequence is TGTGCCAGCTCCGGACAGGGGACCGGGGAGCTGTTTTTT. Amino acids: CASSGQGTGELFF.

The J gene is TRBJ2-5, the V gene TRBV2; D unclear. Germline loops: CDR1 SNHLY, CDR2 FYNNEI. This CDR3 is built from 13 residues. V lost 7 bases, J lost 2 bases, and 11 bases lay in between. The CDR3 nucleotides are TGTGCCAGCACGTATAGGATTCAAGAGACCCAGTACTTC. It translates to CASTYRIQETQYF.

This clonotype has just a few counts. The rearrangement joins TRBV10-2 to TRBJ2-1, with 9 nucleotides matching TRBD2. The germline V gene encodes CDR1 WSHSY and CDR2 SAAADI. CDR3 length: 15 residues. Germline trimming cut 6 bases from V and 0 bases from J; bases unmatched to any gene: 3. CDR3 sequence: CASRAGGPSYNEQFF. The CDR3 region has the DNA TGCGCCAGCAGGGCGGGGGGGCCCTCCTACAATGAGCAGTTCTTC.

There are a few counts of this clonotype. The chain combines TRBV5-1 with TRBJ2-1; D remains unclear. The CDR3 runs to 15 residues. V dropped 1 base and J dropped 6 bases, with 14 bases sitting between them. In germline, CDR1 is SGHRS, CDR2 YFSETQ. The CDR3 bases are TGCGCCAGCAGCTTGTATTCGGGTCTTAGCAATGAGCAGTTCTTC. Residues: CASSLYSGLSNEQFF.